What follows are 21 T cell receptor beta chains derived from one specimen sequenced in a study of human T cells and chemical hapten exposure. TCRdb itself ran the RACE reads through MiXCR, one entry per CDR3 protein. This sample has roughly 98,000 distinct CDR3 sequences, with 9.5% to 15% found just once. The time point: patch test 1, 2 weeks after DPC sensitization. The treatment here: therapeutic diphenylcyclopropenone sensitization with weekly scalp DPC. This material consisted of whole blood, taken in connection with sensitization to the hapten diphenylcyclopropenone (DPC). The receptors come from a woman in her forties with alopecia areata. Some clones in this sample may be carry-over from other donors' samples.

This clonotype was observed once. The J gene is TRBJ2-2, the V gene TRBV12-3 or TRBV12-4, with D uncertain. V lost 1 base and J 4 bases, leaving 10 bases between the germline ends. The CDR3 spans 15 residues. For the CDR3, the DNA is TGTGCCAGCAGTTTAGTGGTGCCCACCACCGGGGAGCTGTTTTTT. It is translated as CASSLVVPTTGELFF.

This clonotype was counted only a few times. The chain uses TRBV6-5 and TRBJ1-2; TRBD1 matches 7 bases. Germline CDR1 reads MNHEY; CDR2 reads SVGAGI. Unmatched junction bases numbered 10, after V lost 6 bases and J lost 6 bases. The CDR3 length is 14 residues. CDR3 sequence: CASSPRQGLNGYTF. The CDR3 DNA sequence: TGTGCCAGCAGCCCAAGACAGGGTTTAAATGGCTACACCTTC.

This clonotype has more than one count but fewer than ten. The chain combines TRBV10-3 with TRBJ2-2, with 14 positions matching TRBD2. Germline CDR1 reads ENHRY; CDR2 reads SYGVKD. The CDR3 covers 17 residues. J was trimmed by 2 bases and V by 8 bases; bases with no gene match: 7. The CDR3 loop is CAIGGTSGSRNTGELFF. The DNA of the CDR3 is TGTGCCATCGGCGGGACTAGCGGGAGTAGAAACACCGGGGAGCTGTTTTTT.

This clonotype was seen only a few times. J is TRBJ2-7 and V is TRBV7-6; a possible D gene is TRBD1 (6 bases). V was cut by 4 bases and J by 6 bases, with 10 bases left in between. The germline V gene encodes CDR1 SGHVS and CDR2 FNYEAQ. This CDR3 comprises 12 residues. In DNA, the CDR3 is TGTGCCAGCAGCTCACAGGGTACCGAGCAGTACTTC. Protein sequence: CASSSQGTEQYF.

This clonotype occurred a few times. CDR3 sequence (DNA): TGCAGTGCACGCCGGGATGCGGGGGAAAAACTGTTTTTT. It encodes CSARRDAGEKLFF. J is TRBJ1-4 and V is TRBV20-1; D unclear. Germline-derived CDR1 and CDR2 are DFQATT and SNEGSKA (reference sequence). The CDR3 has 13 amino acids. V was pared by 6 bases and J by 8 bases, with 16 bases between.

This clonotype came up once. J is TRBJ2-5 and V is TRBV7-9; no firm D call. V shed 2 bases and J shed 0 bases, with 7 bases lying between them. The CDR3 is 14 residues long. Germline assignment: CDR1 SEHNR and CDR2 FQNEAQ (reference sequence). As DNA, the CDR3 is TGTGCCAGCAGCTTATTGGAGAACCAAGAGACCCAGTACTTC. Translated, it gives CASSLLENQETQYF.

V is TRBV4-3 and J is TRBJ2-1; the match to TRBD2 covers 9 bases. The CDR3 has 17 residues. Germline CDR1 reads LGHNA; CDR2 reads YSLEER. V shed 0 bases, J shed 8 bases, and the junction held 11 bases outside the gene matches. The CDR3 DNA reads as TGCGCCAGCAGCCAAGAACTTCGAGCGGGAGGCCGTCATGAGCAGTTCTTC. Protein: CASSQELRAGGRHEQFF.

This clonotype was seen only a few times. V is TRBV28 and J is TRBJ2-5; perhaps TRBD1 as D (6 bases). V was cut by 6 bases and J by 1 base, with 9 bases left in between. Germline V gene lookup returns CDR1 MDHEN and CDR2 SYDVKM. The CDR3 spans 13 residues. This chain's CDR3 is CASSDRFQETQYF. The CDR3 coding sequence is TGTGCCAGCAGCGACAGGTTCCAAGAGACCCAGTACTTC. The variable domain in full, with the rest retrieved from reference TRBV28 and TRBJ2-5, is DVKVTQSSRYLVKRTGEKVFLECVQDMDHENMFWYRQDPGLGLRLIYFSYDVKMKEKGDIPEGYSVSREKKERFSLILESASTNQTSMYLCASSDRFQETQYFGPGTRLLVL.

The V call is TRBV29-1, the J call TRBJ2-1; no reliable D call. This CDR3 has 10 amino acids. Trimming removed 5 bases at V and 5 bases at J, with 4 bases between. Per the germline V gene, CDR1 is SQVTM and CDR2 is ANQGSEA. The CDR3 loop is CSVWNNEQFF. CDR3 nucleotide sequence: TGCAGCGTTTGGAACAATGAGCAGTTCTTC.

The table lists this clonotype with many counts. The V and J genes are TRBV29-1 and TRBJ2-1, with D hard to call. The CDR3 is made up of 15 amino acids. V dropped 6 bases and J dropped 0 bases, with 15 bases sitting between them. The germline V gene encodes CDR1 SQVTM and CDR2 ANQGSEA. In DNA, the CDR3 is TGCAGCGTCCCCAAGCCGGGCCTCTCCTACAATGAGCAGTTCTTC. Its protein product is CSVPKPGLSYNEQFF.

This clonotype was observed at least ten times. The chain has TRBV20-1 and TRBJ2-1; perhaps TRBD2 as D (6 bases). This CDR3 region has 17 residues. V lost 6 bases to trimming and J lost 0 bases, with 21 bases between them. Germline V CDR1 and CDR2: DFQATT, SNEGSKA (reference sequence). The CDR3 nucleotides read TGCAGTGCAAGTGGGACTTTACACCACAACTCCTACAATGAGCAGTTCTTC. Amino acids: CSASGTLHHNSYNEQFF.

This clonotype showed up just a few times. The chain joins TRBV10-1 to TRBJ2-7, with no clear D. This CDR3 region has 12 residues. Germline V gene lookup returns CDR1 WNHNN and CDR2 SYGVQD (reference sequence). The ends were cut back, 0 bases at V and 8 bases at J, with 8 bases in the middle. The CDR3 region is CASSESSCKQYF. The CDR3 nucleotides read TGCGCCAGCAGTGAGTCCAGTTGTAAGCAGTACTTC.

This clonotype was found a few times. The chain employs TRBV7-2 and TRBJ2-7; weak D call: TRBD2 (5 bases). V lost 5 bases and J lost 9, with 20 bases in between. Germline V gene lookup returns CDR1 SGHTA and CDR2 FQGNSA. The CDR3 is 14 amino acids. As DNA, the CDR3 is TGTGCCAGCAGCGAGGTCGGGGAATTAGTCTGGCAGTACTTC. Protein: CASSEVGELVWQYF.

CDR3 amino acids: CASSGSGGAGETQYF. The CDR3 DNA is TGTGCCAGCAGCGGGTCAGGGGGCGCAGGGGAGACCCAGTACTTC. The J gene is TRBJ2-5, the V gene TRBV9, with 8 bases aligning to TRBD1. Germline V lookup: CDR1 SGDLS, CDR2 YYNGEE. V lost 3 bases, J lost 5 bases, and 9 bases stayed unmatched. The length of the CDR3 is 15 residues.

This clonotype was seen ten or more times. The chain combines TRBV29-1 with TRBJ2-5; D remains unclear. Per germline, CDR1 SQVTM and CDR2 ANQGSEA. The CDR3 is 12 amino acids. Trimming pared 6 bases from V and 5 bases from J, leaving 13 bases between. The CDR3 region has the DNA TGCAGCGTGATCTCCCCACGGGAGACCCAGTACTTC. This encodes CSVISPRETQYF.

This clonotype appeared a few times. V gene TRBV7-2 combines with J gene TRBJ2-5, with 8 bases identical to TRBD2. The CDR3 length is 16 residues. J gave up 1 base and V 8 bases, and 12 bases lay outside the gene matches. Germline loops: CDR1 SGHTA, CDR2 FQGNSA. CDR3 sequence: CASGGRLAGLQETQYF. CDR3 nucleotide sequence: TGTGCCAGCGGGGGTCGTCTAGCGGGCCTCCAAGAGACCCAGTACTTC.

This clonotype was counted only a few times. The rearrangement joins TRBV20-1 to TRBJ2-3; 9 nucleotides line up with TRBD2. The CDR3 is made up of 15 amino acids. V lost 1 base, J lost 5 bases, and 7 bases stayed unmatched. The germline V gene has CDR1 DFQATT and CDR2 SNEGSKA (reference sequence). The CDR3 loop reads CSARGIAGAGDTQYF. The CDR3 nucleotides are TGCAGTGCTAGAGGGATAGCGGGGGCCGGAGATACGCAGTATTTT.

This clonotype appeared a few times. The chain has TRBV19 and TRBJ1-5, with D unresolved. V was cut by 3 bases and J by 2 bases, with 11 bases left in between. The CDR3 loop spans 15 amino acids. CDR1 is LNHDA and CDR2 is SQIVND in the germline V gene (reference sequence). CDR3 region: CASSIRGAGNQPQHF. DNA of the CDR3: TGTGCCAGTAGTATCCGGGGAGCGGGCAATCAGCCCCAGCATTTT.

Ten or more counts support this clonotype. This chain uses TRBV6-6 with TRBJ1-2; 11 bases align to TRBD1. V lost 6 bases, J lost 8 bases, and 14 bases stayed unmatched. CDR1 MNHNY and CDR2 SVGAGI come from the germline V gene (reference sequence). The CDR3 spans 16 residues. Here the CDR3 reads CASRARTGGDVEGYTF. The CDR3 DNA reads TGTGCCAGCAGAGCGAGGACAGGGGGCGATGTTGAAGGCTACACCTTC.

This clonotype came up a few times. The chain recombines TRBV4-1 with TRBJ2-7, with 11 bases aligning to TRBD1. Germline V CDR1 and CDR2: MGHRA, YSYEKL. V shed 3 bases and J 2 bases; nucleotides not matched to a gene: 3. There are 15 residues in the CDR3. The CDR3 DNA sequence: TGCGCCAGCAGCCACCGGGACAGGGGGACCTACGAGCAGTACTTC. Its translation is CASSHRDRGTYEQYF.

V gene TRBV28 combines with J gene TRBJ1-6; possibly TRBD1 for D (5 bases). Trimming stripped 6 bases from V and 9 bases from J, with 9 bases between. Germline V gives CDR1 MDHEN, CDR2 SYDVKM. This CDR3 contains 12 residues. CDR3 in amino acids: CASRGTASPLHF. The CDR3 DNA reads as TGTGCCAGCAGAGGGACGGCTTCACCCCTCCACTTT.